These 26 T cell receptor beta chains were all obtained from the same sample, sequenced in a study of beta chain features in type 1 diabetes. cDNA synthesis used the whole RNA isolate, giving expressed TCRB sequences. Assay: immunoSEQ multiplex PCR; the TCRdb copy retains only in-frame clones and omits some. The sample yields 970,000 or so clones, roughly a sixth seen once. Material for sequencing was naive CD4+ T cells from blood. These receptors all stem from a woman aged 18-29 years in good health.

This clone was counted between two and nine times. This sequence joins TRBV4-2 and TRBJ2-5; 7 bases agree with TRBD1. This CDR3 spans 16 amino acids. Germline V gene sequence: CDR1 LGHNA, CDR2 YNFKEQ. V lost 3 bases and J lost 8; bases outside the gene matches: 15. The DNA of the CDR3 is TGTGCCAGCAGCCAGCCCGGCCAGAGGGGGCAAGGAACCCAGTACTTC. Translating it yields CASSQPGQRGQGTQYF.

This clone was counted a few times. The chain uses TRBV19 and TRBJ2-1; D not certain. The germline gives CDR1 LNHDA, CDR2 SQIVND (reference sequence). V was shortened by 6 bases and J by 5 bases, with 8 bases between the two germline ends. CDR3 length: 12 residues. The CDR3 region has the DNA TGTGCCAGTAGCCGAAGAGACAATGAGCAGTTCTTC. Translated: CASSRRDNEQFF.

This clone was seen only a few times. This chain connects TRBV4-3 to TRBJ2-7, with TRBD1 matching over 7 bases. The V and J ends lost 0 bases and 2 bases, in that order; junction bases with no gene match: 4. The CDR3 extends over 15 amino acids. Germline V CDR1 and CDR2: LGHNA, YSLEER. This CDR3 is CASSQDAQGAYEQYF. CDR3 coding DNA: TGCGCCAGCAGCCAAGATGCGCAGGGGGCCTACGAGCAGTACTTC.

This clone was seen only a few times. The chain combines TRBV6-1 with TRBJ2-1; D is perhaps TRBD2 (6 bases). The CDR3 runs 12 residues. The germline V gene encodes CDR1 MNHNS and CDR2 SASEGT. Trimming took 6 bases from V and 8 from J, leaving 11 bases between them. CDR3 DNA sequence: TGTGCCAGCAGGTGGGGGGAGGATGAGCAGTTCTTC. Translation gives CASRWGEDEQFF.

This chain connects TRBV10-3 to TRBJ2-1; TRBD2 aligns across 7 bases. Germline-derived CDR1 and CDR2 are ENHRY and SYGVKD. This CDR3 spans 12 amino acids. V dropped 8 bases and J dropped 7; count of bases not matched to a gene: 5. In DNA, the CDR3 is TGTGCCATCGGGGGGGTGTCGAATGAGCAGTTCTTC. Translated, it gives CAIGGVSNEQFF.

This clone was counted a few times. The gene calls are TRBV11-2 and TRBJ2-1, with D possibly matching TRBD2 (5 bases). The germline V gene encodes CDR1 SGHAT and CDR2 FQNNGV. Trimming pared 5 bases from V and 7 bases from J, leaving 18 bases between. The CDR3 runs to 15 residues. The DNA for the CDR3 is TGTGCCAGCAGCCCACAATCTAGCCTCAGTAATGAGCAGTTCTTC. Translated, it gives CASSPQSSLSNEQFF. The full variable domain, its missing parts supplied by reference TRBV11-2 and TRBJ2-1, is EAGVAQSPRYKIIEKRQSVAFWCNPISGHATLYWYQQILGQGPKLLIQFQNNGVVDDSQLPKDRFSAERLKGVDSTLKIQPAKLEDSAVYLCASSPQSSLSNEQFFGPGTRLTVL.

This clone appeared a few times. The chain links TRBV7-3 to TRBJ2-2; D may correspond to TRBD1 or TRBD2 (5 bases each). V was shortened by 0 bases and J by 6 bases, with 14 bases between the two germline ends. CDR3 length: 16 residues. Germline V CDR1 and CDR2: SGHTA, FQGTGA. CDR3 in DNA: TGTGCCAGCAGCTTAACGAACGTGGGGGTCGCCGGGGAGCTGTTTTTT. Encoded protein: CASSLTNVGVAGELFF.

The chain employs TRBV5-4 and TRBJ1-6; maybe TRBD1 (5 bases). Trimming took off 5 bases at V and 5 bases at J, with 11 bases between the two ends. There are 14 residues in the CDR3. CDR1 and CDR2 from the germline V gene are SGHNT and YYREEE (reference sequence). CDR3 in DNA: TGTGCCAGCAGTGAGCAGGGCCATAATTCACCCCTCCACTTT. Amino acids: CASSEQGHNSPLHF.

This clone turned up a few times. The chain joins TRBV5-4 to TRBJ1-2, with TRBD1 matching 7 bases. With V trimmed by 4 bases and J by 4 bases, 7 bases remained unmatched. The CDR3 is 14 residues long. CDR1 SGHNT and CDR2 YYREEE come from the germline V gene (reference sequence). The CDR3 protein is CASSPTGSSYGYTF. For the CDR3, the DNA is TGTGCCAGCAGCCCGACAGGGTCCAGCTATGGCTACACCTTC.

This clone was counted only a few times. The CDR3 sequence is CASSGPAGLAKNIQYF. CDR3 DNA sequence: TGTGCCAGCAGTGGCCCCGCAGGGCTAGCCAAAAACATTCAGTACTTC. V is TRBV6-4 and J is TRBJ2-4; a weak D match, TRBD1 (5 bases). The CDR3 has 16 residues. CDR1 and CDR2 (germline): MRHNA, SNTAGT. V lost 4 bases, J lost 0 bases, and 13 bases lay in between.

This clone was picked up many times. V and J are TRBV23-1 and TRBJ1-1; D not resolved. TRBV23-1 qualifies as an ORF whose function is uncertain. The length of the CDR3 is 13 residues. The V end was cut by 3 bases, the J end by 1 base, with 6 bases between. The chain's CDR3 is CASSQAENTEAFF. The CDR3, as DNA: TGCGCCAGCAGTCAGGCAGAGAACACTGAAGCTTTCTTT.

The chain employs TRBV7-9 and TRBJ2-3; no reliable D call. The CDR3 runs to 17 residues. Germline loops: CDR1 SEHNR, CDR2 FQNEAQ (reference sequence). Trimming left V 3 bases short and J 5 bases short, with 21 bases between. CDR3 sequence: CASSFTSGQVVRDTQYF. As DNA, the CDR3 is TGTGCCAGCAGCTTCACCTCTGGGCAGGTAGTACGAGATACGCAGTATTTT.

In this sample, this clone turned up a few times. The V call is TRBV19, the J call TRBJ2-1; 7 nucleotides align to TRBD2. The CDR3 is 14 amino acids. Trimming removed 6 bases from V and 0 bases from J; junction bases left unmatched: 2. Germline V gives CDR1 LNHDA, CDR2 SQIVND (reference sequence). The CDR3: CASRASGSYNEQFF. CDR3 DNA sequence: TGTGCCAGTAGGGCTAGCGGCTCCTACAATGAGCAGTTCTTC.

This clone turned up a few times. This chain connects TRBV7-2 to TRBJ1-2, with D unresolved. Germline values: CDR1 SGHTA, CDR2 FQGNSA. This CDR3 is 14 amino acids long. V was clipped by 6 bases and J by 4 bases, with 15 bases between them. The CDR3 sequence: CASRQSEGAYGYTF. The DNA of the CDR3 is TGTGCCAGCAGACAATCTGAGGGAGCCTATGGCTACACCTTC.

The rearrangement uses TRBV7-3 and TRBJ2-7, with D possibly TRBD1 on 6 matching bases. Trimming stripped 5 bases from V and 3 bases from J, with 23 bases between. Germline CDR1 and CDR2: SGHTA and FQGTGA. The CDR3 spans 17 residues. The CDR3: CASSQGSSVPSSYEQYF. Written as DNA, the CDR3 is TGTGCCAGCAGCCAGGGGTCTTCGGTCCCCAGCAGCTACGAGCAGTACTTC.

This chain connects TRBV6-6 to TRBJ2-2; D not resolved. From germline, CDR1 is MNHNY and CDR2 SVGAGI (reference sequence). The CDR3 totals 16 residues. Trimming removed 0 bases at V and 1 base at J, with 9 bases between. Here the CDR3 reads CASSYSRNLNTGELFF. Written as DNA, the CDR3 is TGTGCCAGCAGTTACTCCCGTAACCTGAACACCGGGGAGCTGTTTTTT.

The V and J genes are TRBV10-3 and TRBJ2-1; D not certain. Germline assignment: CDR1 ENHRY and CDR2 SYGVKD. CDR3 size: 11 residues. With 3 bases removed from V and 5 bases from J, the gap between germline ends came to 2 bases. DNA for the CDR3: TGTGCCATCAGTGATGACAATGAGCAGTTCTTC. Translation: CAISDDNEQFF.

This clone appeared a few times. The chain combines TRBV28 with TRBJ2-5; 9 bases fit TRBD2. V gave up 6 bases and J gave up 3 bases; unmatched junction bases: 11. Germline assignment: CDR1 MDHEN and CDR2 SYDVKM. There are 16 residues in the CDR3. For the CDR3, the DNA is TGTGCCAGCAGCCGCGGGAGGGCGACGGGTGAAGAGACCCAGTACTTC. Protein: CASSRGRATGEETQYF.

This clone was counted once. The chain is built from TRBV6-6 and TRBJ2-5; D ambiguous. Near its end, the DNA agrees better with TRBJ2-7, so the J call may be wrong. The CDR3 covers 11 residues. Germline lookup yields CDR1 MNHNY and CDR2 SVGAGI (reference sequence). In nucleotides, the CDR3 is TGTGCCAGCAAAACGGCCTACGAGCAGTACTTC. Protein: CASKTAYEQYF.

The chain carries TRBV5-1 and TRBJ2-3; 14 bases map to TRBD2. After removal of 3 bases from V and 4 bases from J, the junction contained 10 bases not matched to a gene. The germline V gene has CDR1 SGHRS and CDR2 YFSETQ. CDR3 length: 18 amino acids. The CDR3, as DNA: TGCGCCAGCAGCTCATCCGGGACTAGCGGGAGTAGGGCAGATACGCAGTATTTT. Its translation is CASSSSGTSGSRADTQYF.

This clone has a handful of counts. The V gene is TRBV4-3, the J gene TRBJ2-1; 9 bases are a match to TRBD2. V was pared by 0 bases and J by 0 bases, with 3 bases of the junction left unmatched. The germline gives CDR1 LGHNA, CDR2 YSLEER. The CDR3 sequence is 17 residues long. CDR3 nucleotides: TGCGCCAGCAGCCAAGAGGGCGGGAGGGACTCCTACAATGAGCAGTTCTTC. Its protein product is CASSQEGGRDSYNEQFF.

This clone was found a few times. This sequence joins TRBV29-1 and TRBJ2-2; 12 bases match TRBD1. This CDR3 is built from 16 residues. Germline-derived CDR1 and CDR2 are SQVTM and ANQGSEA. Losses at the gene ends were 4 bases for V and 6 bases for J; bases not matched to a gene: 9. CDR3 DNA sequence: TGCAGCGTTGGCGGGTCGAGGGACAGGGGGCCCGGGGAGCTGTTTTTT. It specifies CSVGGSRDRGPGELFF.

V and J are TRBV11-2 and TRBJ2-3; 10 bases match TRBD2. J was trimmed by 6 bases and V by 7 bases; bases with no gene match: 16. This CDR3 comprises 17 residues. Germline assignment: CDR1 SGHAT and CDR2 FQNNGV. CDR3 loop: CASTPLRTSGPVDTQYF. For the CDR3, the DNA is TGTGCCAGCACGCCATTACGGACTAGCGGACCTGTGGATACGCAGTATTTT.

V gene TRBV9 combines with J gene TRBJ2-7, with D possibly matching TRBD1 (7 bases). The CDR3 is 16 amino acids. In germline, CDR1 is SGDLS, CDR2 YYNGEE. V shed 3 bases and J shed 3 bases, with 19 bases lying between them. CDR3 DNA sequence: TGTGCCAGCAGCGAGGGGGCCTCAGGGGAGGTCTACGAGCAGTACTTC. This encodes CASSEGASGEVYEQYF. Looking up the rest from reference TRBV9 and TRBJ2-7 gives the full variable domain: DSGVTQTPKHLITATGQRVTLRCSPRSGDLSVYWYQQSLDQGLQFLIQYYNGEERAKGNILERFSAQQFPDLHSELNLSSLELGDSALYFCASSEGASGEVYEQYFGPGTRLTVT.

This clone was counted a few times. The rearrangement joins TRBV11-2 to TRBJ2-7, with D perhaps matching TRBD2 (6 bases). V shed 5 bases and J shed 8 bases, with 13 bases lying between them. There are 12 residues in the CDR3. Germline CDR1 is SGHAT and CDR2 is FQNNGV. The CDR3 nucleotides read TGTGCCAGCAGCCACCGGGACTTCAAGCAGTACTTC. Translated: CASSHRDFKQYF.

In this sample, this clone turned up a few times. In the same sample, other DNA sequences code for this CDR3. The chain is built from TRBV9 and TRBJ1-2; TRBD1 matches at 7 bases. V shed 2 bases, J shed 4 bases, and the junction held 2 bases outside the gene matches. The CDR3 runs to 13 residues. Germline CDR1 reads SGDLS; CDR2 reads YYNGEE. CDR3 loop: CASSVGDSYGYTF. The CDR3 region has the DNA TGTGCCAGCAGCGTCGGGGACAGCTATGGCTACACCTTC.